The rows below give T cell receptor beta chains drawn from one sample of a study of T cells in Graves' hyperthyroidism and ophthalmopathy. TCRdb analysed the multiplex PCR reads with MiXCR anew, one entry per CDR3 protein. This sample yields more than 350,000 distinct CDR3 sequences, of which approximately 16% are seen a single time; about 21% belongs to the top ten. The sequencing sample was made of blood. All receptors come from a woman between 55 and 75 years old with Graves' ophthalmopathy. Both conserved end residues are part of each CDR3. D genes are given only for firm matches. The size of a clone is reported for some rows only, either as once, few or many, or as a class for expanded clones.

d_gene	abundance	v_gene	j_gene	CDR3nt	CDR3aa
TRBD1	many	TRBV24-1	TRBJ2-7	TGTGCCACCAGTGACAAACAGGGGGCTACCTACGAGCAGTACTTC	CATSDKQGATYEQYF
TRBD2	many	TRBV20-1	TRBJ2-7	TGCAGTGCTACCCCGGCGTTAGCGGGAGGCTACACCTACGAGCAGTACTTC	CSATPALAGGYTYEQYF
-	many	TRBV27	TRBJ2-6	TGTGCCAGCAGTTTAAAGCTGGCGAGCTCTGGGGCCAACGTCCTGACTTTC	CASSLKLASSGANVLTF
TRBD2	many	TRBV20-1	TRBJ2-1	TGCAGTGCTCCGACTAGCGCCTACAATGAGCAGTTCTTC	CSAPTSAYNEQFF
-	many	TRBV7-9	TRBJ2-7	TGTGCCAGCAGCTTAGTGGCTGCGGGGTACGAGCAGTACTTC	CASSLVAAGYEQYF
-	many	TRBV12-3/TRBV12-4	TRBJ2-7	TGTGCCAGCAGTTTAGCGCTGGGATACGAGCAGTACTTC	CASSLALGYEQYF
-	many	TRBV7-2	TRBJ2-6	TGTGCCAGCAGCTTCTCTGGGGCCAACGTCCTGACTTTC	CASSFSGANVLTF
TRBD2	-	TRBV27	TRBJ2-1	TGTGCCAGCAGTTTTCTGGGACTAGCGAATGAGCAGTTCTTC	CASSFLGLANEQFF
-	few	TRBV4-1	TRBJ2-2	TGCGCCAGCAGCGAAGATGGAAGGGGCGACCCCGGGGAGCTGTTTTTT	CASSEDGRGDPGELFF
TRBD1	-	TRBV10-2	TRBJ1-5	TGCGCCAGCAGTGCCCCCGACAGGGTAAATAGCAATCAGCCCCAGCATTTT	CASSAPDRVNSNQPQHF
TRBD2	many	TRBV20-1	TRBJ2-1	TGCAGTGCTCCCTTTTTGGCGGGAGGGCCAAGTGAGCAGTTCTTC	CSAPFLAGGPSEQFF
-	few	TRBV19	TRBJ2-2	TGTGCCAGTAGAACGAGGAACACCGGGGAGCTGTTTTTT	CASRTRNTGELFF
-	few	TRBV4-1	TRBJ1-5	TGCGCCAGCAGCCCACGGGGCGGGGGGCATCAGCCCCAGCATTTT	CASSPRGGGHQPQHF
TRBD2	many	TRBV20-1	TRBJ2-1	TGCAGTGCTAGCGCGGGACTAGCGGGAGGTCGGTCCTACAATGGGCAGTTCTTC	CSASAGLAGGRSYNGQFF
TRBD1	few	TRBV20-1	TRBJ2-7	TGCAGTGCTAGCCTATCTCCGGGACAGCCATACTACGAGCAGTACTTC	CSASLSPGQPYYEQYF
TRBD1	-	TRBV12-3/TRBV12-4	TRBJ2-7	TGTGCCAGCAGGCCGACGGGACAGAGCTACGAGCAGTACTTC	CASRPTGQSYEQYF
-	few	TRBV15	TRBJ2-1	TGTGCCACCAGCGAACGGACAGCCTCCTACAATGAGCAGTTCTTC	CATSERTASYNEQFF
TRBD1	few	TRBV11-1	TRBJ2-7	TGTGCCATCAGTGACCATACCGGGACAGGGACCTACGAGCAGTACTTC	CAISDHTGTGTYEQYF
TRBD1	-	TRBV12-3/TRBV12-4	TRBJ2-2	TGTGCCAGCAGTTTTCTGGGACAGGTCACCGGGGAGCTGTTTTTT	CASSFLGQVTGELFF
-	many	TRBV30	TRBJ2-3	TGTGCCTCCCCGGGGGCGAGCACAGATACGCAGTATTTT	CASPGASTDTQYF
TRBD2	few	TRBV5-1	TRBJ2-7	TGCGCCAGCAGCCCTGGACTAGGCTACGAGCAGTACTTC	CASSPGLGYEQYF
-	many	TRBV3-1	TRBJ2-1	TGTGCCAGCAGCCGAGGTAATTACAATGAGCAGTTCTTC	CASSRGNYNEQFF
-	-	TRBV30	TRBJ1-1	TGTGCCTGGAGTGTACGACGGCGACAGACGGGCGCTTTCTTT	CAWSVRRRQTGAFF
TRBD2	many	TRBV5-1	TRBJ2-7	TGCGCCAGCAGCTTGGGCGGGGGGGTTCTTGGAGAGCAGTACTTC	CASSLGGGVLGEQYF
-	-	TRBV3-1	TRBJ2-3	TGTGGGAGCAGCCACGGACTGGGGGGCACAGATACGCAGTATTTT	CGSSHGLGGTDTQYF
-	-	TRBV10-3	TRBJ1-1	TGTGCCATCAGTGAAGTAAACACTGAAGCTTTCTTT	CAISEVNTEAFF
-	few	TRBV20-1	TRBJ1-1	TGCAGTGCACTAACAGGGCAGGGGCGGACTGAAGCTTTCTTT	CSALTGQGRTEAFF
TRBD2	many	TRBV27	TRBJ2-5	TGTGCCAGCAGTCCGACTAGCGGGCGATACCAAGAGACCCAGTACTTC	CASSPTSGRYQETQYF
-	many	TRBV3-1	TRBJ2-7	TGTGCCAGCAGCCTGGGACGGACAGCGGGTGAGCAGTACTTC	CASSLGRTAGEQYF
-	many	TRBV12-3/TRBV12-4	TRBJ2-3	TGTGCCAGCAGTTTCTGGAGCAACACAGATACGCAGTATTTT	CASSFWSNTDTQYF
-	many	TRBV6-1	TRBJ2-1	TGTGCCAGCAGTGCCGTGTACAATGGTATAGGGTCCTCCTACAATGAGCAGTTCTTC	CASSAVYNGIGSSYNEQFF
-	many	TRBV27	TRBJ2-5	TGTGCCAGCATGGAGACCCAGTACTTC	CASMETQYF
TRBD1	many	TRBV6-1	TRBJ2-7	TGTGCCAGCAGTGAATATTGGGGACAGGGCTACGAGCAGTACTTC	CASSEYWGQGYEQYF
-	many	TRBV2	TRBJ1-2	TGTGCCAGCAGTGTGGGGGGGTCAAGGGGCTACACCTTC	CASSVGGSRGYTF
TRBD1	few	TRBV2	TRBJ2-1	TGTGCCAGCAGTCCGGGACAGGGGTCCTGGGAACCGTTCTTC	CASSPGQGSWEPFF
TRBD2	many	TRBV20-1	TRBJ2-7	TGCAGTGCTAGAGGGCTAGCGGGAGTTCCAAGCTCCTACGAGCAGTACTTC	CSARGLAGVPSSYEQYF
-	-	TRBV12-3/TRBV12-4	TRBJ2-1	TGTGCCAGCAGGTCGGAGGCTTGGAATGAGCAGTTCTTC	CASRSEAWNEQFF
TRBD1	many	TRBV2	TRBJ2-7	TGTGCCAGCACGACAGGGAACTACGAGCAGTACTTC	CASTTGNYEQYF
TRBD1	many	TRBV11-2	TRBJ2-7	TGTGCCAGCAGCTTAGGGACAGGCTCTAACGAGCAGTACTTC	CASSLGTGSNEQYF
-	-	TRBV5-1	TRBJ2-3	TGCGCCAGCAGCTTGGTCTCAGGGCCCCCTGGCACAGATACGCAGTATTTT	CASSLVSGPPGTDTQYF
-	many	TRBV5-1	TRBJ2-5	TGCGCCAGCAGTCCCTCCGACATATCTCAGGGAGAAACCCAGTACTTC	CASSPSDISQGETQYF
-	-	TRBV4-1	TRBJ1-1	TGCGCCAGCAGCCGGGGAGTCCTTGGAGGTTCAACAAACACTGAAGCTTTCTTT	CASSRGVLGGSTNTEAFF
-	few	TRBV27	TRBJ1-1	TGTGCCAGCGGGAGAAGTTGGGAGGCCCCTGAAGCTTTCTTT	CASGRSWEAPEAFF